Following are 21 T cell receptor beta chains from one sample sequenced in a study of blood T cell repertoires in COVID-19. Sequencing was performed with immunoSEQ multiplex PCR; in TCRdb, only in-frame clones are kept and a portion is missing. This table has about 250,000 clones, roughly 84% appearing once. The material sequenced was peripheral blood. Receptors were obtained from a human donor with COVID-19, enrolled during active disease. The donor label of this sample is uncertain.

The chain couples TRBV3-1 (or the pseudogene TRBV3-2) to TRBJ1-2; 8 nucleotides match TRBD1. Germline CDR1 reads LGHDT; CDR2 reads YNNKEL (reference sequence). This CDR3 contains 16 residues. The junction had 11 bases not matched to a gene; V was cut back by 4 bases and J by 4 bases. The CDR3 sequence is CASSPIRDRGSYGYTF. In DNA form, the CDR3 reads TGTGCCAGCAGCCCCATCCGCGACAGGGGCTCCTATGGCTACACCTTC.

This rearrangement joins TRBV6-1 to TRBJ2-7; D call uncertain. The CDR3 spans 14 residues. The V gene's germline CDR1 is MNHNS and CDR2 SASEGT. The V end was cut by 0 bases, the J end by 2 bases, with 8 bases between. The CDR3 reads CASSEAGGAYEQYF. The CDR3 coding sequence is TGTGCCAGCAGTGAAGCAGGCGGAGCCTACGAGCAGTACTTC.

V gene TRBV7-2 combines with J gene TRBJ2-7, with 9 bases lining up with TRBD2. The J segment lost 5 bases and the V segment lost 5 bases, leaving 10 bases of the junction unmatched. This CDR3 spans 15 amino acids. Germline V gene sequence: CDR1 SGHTA, CDR2 FQGNSA. The CDR3 region has the DNA TGTGCCAGCAGCCAACGGATAGCGGGAGCGGACGAGCAGTACTTC. It translates to CASSQRIAGADEQYF. Full variable domain (missing parts from reference TRBV7-2 and TRBJ2-7): GAGVSQSPSNKVTEKGKDVELRCDPISGHTALYWYRQSLGQGLEFLIYFQGNSAPDKSGLPSDRFSAERTGGSVSTLTIQRTQQEDSAVYLCASSQRIAGADEQYFGPGTRLTVT.

CDR3 residues: CASSFTGAYEQYF. The CDR3 DNA reads TGTGCCAGCAGCTTTACAGGGGCCTACGAGCAGTACTTC. The genes are TRBV5-6 and TRBJ2-7; 7 nucleotides line up with TRBD1. The CDR3 contains 13 residues. The ends lost 2 bases at V and 2 bases at J; junction bases unmatched: 1. Germline loops: CDR1 SGHDT, CDR2 YYEEEE.

V is TRBV28 and J is TRBJ2-1, with D possibly being TRBD2 (6 bases). V was shortened by 5 bases and J by 9 bases, with 17 bases between the two germline ends. There are 14 residues in the CDR3. Germline-derived CDR1 and CDR2 are MDHEN and SYDVKM. CDR3 residues: CASSTPPLAAEQFF. CDR3 DNA: TGTGCCAGCAGTACCCCCCCACTAGCAGCTGAGCAGTTCTTC.

CDR3 in amino acids: CASSTVRGGAGEQFF. Here the CDR3 DNA reads TGTGCCAGCAGCACCGTGAGGGGGGGTGCGGGTGAGCAGTTCTTC. V and J are TRBV7-8 and TRBJ2-1, with a possible D match to TRBD2 (7 bases). The CDR3 has 15 residues. CDR1 SGHVS and CDR2 FQNEAQ come from the germline V gene. The V and J ends lost 5 bases and 9 bases respectively, with 20 bases between them.

The V and J genes are TRBV20-1 and TRBJ1-6, with 10 bases lining up with TRBD1. The V segment lost 3 bases and the J segment 6 bases; nucleotides outside the gene matches: 5. Germline CDR1 and CDR2: DFQATT and SNEGSKA (reference sequence). This CDR3 is built from 15 residues. CDR3 residues: CSASKGQGINSPLHF. DNA of the CDR3: TGCAGTGCTAGTAAGGGACAGGGGATTAATTCACCCCTCCACTTT.

Only one count was recorded for this clone. The J gene is TRBJ2-7, the V gene TRBV27; 12 nucleotides line up with TRBD1. V trimming: 2 bases; J trimming: 2 bases; junction bases outside the gene matches: 7. This CDR3 region has 17 residues. CDR1 is MNHEY and CDR2 is SMNVEV in the germline V gene (reference sequence). In DNA, the CDR3 is TGTGCCAGCAGTTTACTTTTGGGACAGGGGGCTACCTACGAGCAGTACTTC. Translated, it gives CASSLLLGQGATYEQYF.

V usage is TRBV7-8 and J usage is TRBJ2-3, with 11 nucleotides matching TRBD2. V dropped 4 bases and J dropped 3; count of bases not matched to a gene: 3. The CDR3 has 15 residues. Germline loops: CDR1 SGHVS, CDR2 FQNEAQ. The CDR3 loop reads CASSSLAGATDTQYF. CDR3 in DNA: TGTGCCAGCAGCTCACTAGCGGGAGCTACAGATACGCAGTATTTT.

Comments on this clone: Within the sample, other DNA sequences also encode this same CDR3. The chain couples TRBV25-1 to TRBJ1-1; D is undetermined. This CDR3 spans 12 amino acids. Trimming cost V 5 bases and J 1 base, with 5 bases left between them. CDR1 is MGHDK and CDR2 is SYGVNS in the germline V gene. The CDR3 region is CASSPGNTEAFF. The CDR3 DNA reads TGTGCCAGCAGTCCGGGGAACACTGAAGCTTTCTTT.

The chain couples TRBV28 to TRBJ1-1; 7 bases are shared with TRBD1. Germline assignment: CDR1 MDHEN and CDR2 SYDVKM. V lost 4 bases and J lost 0; bases outside the gene matches: 5. CDR3 size: 15 residues. The CDR3: CASSSQGIMNTEAFF. The DNA for the CDR3 is TGTGCCAGCAGTTCACAGGGGATAATGAACACTGAAGCTTTCTTT.

The rearrangement joins TRBV10-3 to TRBJ1-5; 10 nucleotides match TRBD1. With V trimmed by 5 bases and J by 5 bases, 3 bases remained unmatched. This CDR3 has 14 amino acids. In germline, CDR1 is ENHRY, CDR2 SYGVKD. The CDR3 coding sequence is TGTGCCATCAGTCCGACAGGGGGCGATCAGCCCCAGCATTTT. Encoded protein: CAISPTGGDQPQHF.

The CDR3: CASSQGAWEKLFF. CDR3 coding DNA: TGTGCCAGCAGTCAGGGGGCTTGGGAAAAACTGTTTTTT. V usage is TRBV12-3 or TRBV12-4 and J usage is TRBJ1-4; 8 bases map to TRBD1. The CDR3 covers 13 residues. With V trimmed by 5 bases and J by 8 bases, 4 bases remained unmatched.

The chain has TRBV9 and TRBJ2-3, with 8 bases lining up with TRBD2. The V gene end was trimmed by 3 bases and the J gene end by 2 bases; junction bases not matched to a gene: 8. The CDR3 spans 16 residues. Germline-derived CDR1 and CDR2 are SGDLS and YYNGEE. CDR3 DNA: TGTGCCAGCAGCGCACACAGCGGGAGCACCACAGATACGCAGTATTTT. Encoded protein: CASSAHSGSTTDTQYF.

The gene calls are TRBV7-9 and TRBJ2-5, with 14 bases lining up with TRBD2. The CDR3 has 15 residues. V trimming: 1 base; J trimming: 13 bases; junction bases outside the gene matches: 8. Germline V lookup: CDR1 SEHNR, CDR2 FQNEAQ (reference sequence). CDR3 sequence reads: CASSLEGLAGVAWYF. Written as DNA, the CDR3 is TGTGCCAGCAGCTTAGAGGGACTAGCGGGAGTGGCGTGGTACTTC.

The CDR3 protein is CASAQGLNSGNTIYF. The CDR3 DNA sequence: TGTGCCAGCGCCCAGGGACTGAACTCTGGAAACACCATATATTTT. V is TRBV27 and J is TRBJ1-3; TRBD1 is a possible D gene (5 bases). CDR1 is MNHEY and CDR2 is SMNVEV in the germline V gene (reference sequence). V lost 8 bases, J lost 0 bases, and 14 bases lay in between. The CDR3 loop spans 15 amino acids.

The CDR3 sequence: CASSFMGTSGYNEQFF. The CDR3 coding sequence is TGTGCCAGCAGTTTTATGGGGACTAGCGGTTACAATGAGCAGTTCTTC. This chain joins TRBV28 and TRBJ2-1; TRBD2 matches 11 bases. Losses at the gene ends were 3 bases for V and 4 bases for J; bases not matched to a gene: 5. This CDR3 is built from 16 residues. Germline loops: CDR1 MDHEN, CDR2 SYDVKM.

The chain carries TRBV5-1 and TRBJ2-7; D is perhaps TRBD1 (6 bases). The CDR3 spans 13 residues. The V gene's germline CDR1 is SGHRS and CDR2 YFSETQ. The V gene lost 3 bases and the J gene lost 0 bases, with 7 bases spanning the gap. In nucleotides, the CDR3 is TGCGCCAGCAGCTGGGGGCTCTCCTACGAGCAGTACTTC. It is translated as CASSWGLSYEQYF.

This chain links TRBV6-2 or TRBV6-3 with TRBJ2-3; possibly TRBD1 for D (6 bases). Trimming left V 2 bases short and J 2 bases short, with 14 bases between. Germline-derived CDR1 and CDR2 are MNHEY and SVGEGT. The length of the CDR3 is 16 residues. CDR3 nucleotide sequence: TGTGCCAGCAGTTACCTAGTAGGACAGACCACAGATACGCAGTATTTT. Its translation is CASSYLVGQTTDTQYF.

The genes are TRBV19 and TRBJ1-5; D uncertain. The germline CDR1 and CDR2 sequences are LNHDA and SQIVND (reference sequence). This CDR3 has 15 residues. V gave up 9 bases and J gave up 0 bases, with 15 bases separating them. The CDR3 here is CASAETGNSNQPQHF. CDR3 DNA sequence: TGTGCCAGCGCTGAGACGGGTAATAGCAATCAGCCCCAGCATTTT.

The rearrangement uses TRBV7-9 and TRBJ1-1, with D unresolved. V was trimmed by 3 bases and J by 7 bases, leaving 15 bases between them. The germline V gene has CDR1 SEHNR and CDR2 FQNEAQ (reference sequence). The CDR3 runs 14 residues. The CDR3 spells CASSFPSTGNEAFF. In nucleotides, the CDR3 is TGTGCCAGCAGCTTCCCGTCTACGGGGAATGAAGCTTTCTTT.